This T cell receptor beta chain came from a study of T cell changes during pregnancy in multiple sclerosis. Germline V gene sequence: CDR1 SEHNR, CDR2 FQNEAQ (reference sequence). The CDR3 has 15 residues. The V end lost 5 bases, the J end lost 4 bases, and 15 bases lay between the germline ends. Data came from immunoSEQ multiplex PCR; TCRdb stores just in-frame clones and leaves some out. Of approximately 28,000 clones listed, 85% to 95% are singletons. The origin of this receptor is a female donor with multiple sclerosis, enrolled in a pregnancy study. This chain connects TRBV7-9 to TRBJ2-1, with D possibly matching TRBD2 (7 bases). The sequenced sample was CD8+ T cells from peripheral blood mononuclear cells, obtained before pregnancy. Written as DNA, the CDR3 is TGTGCCAGCAGCCCGCCCGGGGGGCTTTACAATGAGCAGTTCTTC. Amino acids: CASSPPGGLYNEQFF. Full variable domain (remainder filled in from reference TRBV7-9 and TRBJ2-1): DTGVSQNPRHKITKRGQNVTFRCDPISEHNRLYWYRQTLGQGPEFLTYFQNEAQLEKSRLLSDRFSAERPKGSFSTLEIQRTEQGDSAMYLCASSPPGGLYNEQFFGPGTRLTVL.